Ten or more counts support the clone carrying this T cell receptor beta chain. The source of the sample is a study of response to subunit inactivated influenza vaccine. CDR1 is SQVTM, CDR2 ANQGSEA, per germline. Trimming left V 3 bases short and J 0 bases short, with 7 bases between. There are 13 residues in the CDR3. TCRdb reprocessed the RT-PCR reads with MiXCR, giving one entry per CDR3 protein. Of 500,000 to 600,000 distinct CDR3 sequences listed, 11% were seen once; the top ten hold 8% to 13%. The sample was also reused in another study, on T cells expressing NK-cell markers. That study adds: With UMIs, 5'RACE template switching was used to make TCR beta cDNA.

This specimen was PBMCs from blood, taken on the day of vaccination. The chain carries TRBV29-1 and TRBJ2-3; D gene unclear. This receptor was taken from a man over 45 who received an inactivated influenza vaccine. CDR3 loop: CSVDGSSTDTQYF. The CDR3 DNA reads as TGCAGCGTTGACGGGTCTAGCACAGATACGCAGTATTTT.